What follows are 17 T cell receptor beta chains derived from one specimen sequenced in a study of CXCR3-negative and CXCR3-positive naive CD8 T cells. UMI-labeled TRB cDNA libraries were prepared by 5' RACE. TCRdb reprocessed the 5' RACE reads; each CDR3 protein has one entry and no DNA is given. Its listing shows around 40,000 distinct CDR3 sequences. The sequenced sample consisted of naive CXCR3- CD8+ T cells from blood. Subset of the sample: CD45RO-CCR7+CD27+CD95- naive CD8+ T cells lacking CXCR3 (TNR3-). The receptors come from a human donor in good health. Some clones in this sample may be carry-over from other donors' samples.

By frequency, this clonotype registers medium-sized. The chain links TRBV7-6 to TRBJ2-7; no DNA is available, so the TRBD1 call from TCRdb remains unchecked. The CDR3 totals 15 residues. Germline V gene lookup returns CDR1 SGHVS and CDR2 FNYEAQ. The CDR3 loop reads CASSLALSRSYEQYF.

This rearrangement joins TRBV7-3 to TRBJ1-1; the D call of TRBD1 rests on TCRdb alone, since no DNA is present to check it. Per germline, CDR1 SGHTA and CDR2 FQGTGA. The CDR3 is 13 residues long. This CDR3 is CASSRLGQGEAFF.

The chain's CDR3 is CSGGQGLNSEQYF. The gene calls are TRBV29-1 and TRBJ2-7; the D gene TCRdb calls, TRBD1, cannot be checked with no DNA. This CDR3 has 13 residues. Germline V CDR1 and CDR2: SQVTM, ANQGSEA.

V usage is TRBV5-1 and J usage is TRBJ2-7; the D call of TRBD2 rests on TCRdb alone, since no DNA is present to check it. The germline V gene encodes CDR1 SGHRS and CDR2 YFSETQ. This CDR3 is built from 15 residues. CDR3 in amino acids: CASSFGSGGPLEQYF. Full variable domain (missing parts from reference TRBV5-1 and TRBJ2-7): KAGVTQTPRYLIKTRGQQVTLSCSPISGHRSVSWYQQTPGQGLQFLFEYFSETQRNKGNFPGRFSGRQFSNSRSEMNVSTLELGDSALYLCASSFGSGGPLEQYFGPGTRLTVT.

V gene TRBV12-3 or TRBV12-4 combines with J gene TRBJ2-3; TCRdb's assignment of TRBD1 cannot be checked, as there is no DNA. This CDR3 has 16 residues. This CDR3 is CASSPPDREGPDTQYF.

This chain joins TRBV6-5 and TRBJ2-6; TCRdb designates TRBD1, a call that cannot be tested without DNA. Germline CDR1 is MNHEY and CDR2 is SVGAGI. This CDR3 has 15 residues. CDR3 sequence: CASSYRGAGANVLTF.

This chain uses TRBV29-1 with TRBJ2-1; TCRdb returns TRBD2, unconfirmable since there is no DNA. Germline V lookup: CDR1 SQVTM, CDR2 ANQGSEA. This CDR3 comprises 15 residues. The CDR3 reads CSARGGLAGVGEQFF.

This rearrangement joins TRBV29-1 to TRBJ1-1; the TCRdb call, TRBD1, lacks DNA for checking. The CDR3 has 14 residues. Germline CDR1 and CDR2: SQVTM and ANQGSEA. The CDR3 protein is CSADRGGYDTEAFF.

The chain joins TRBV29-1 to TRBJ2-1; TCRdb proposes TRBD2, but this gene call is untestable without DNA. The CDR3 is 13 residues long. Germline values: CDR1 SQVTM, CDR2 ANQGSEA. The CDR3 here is CSVPPTGYNEQFF.

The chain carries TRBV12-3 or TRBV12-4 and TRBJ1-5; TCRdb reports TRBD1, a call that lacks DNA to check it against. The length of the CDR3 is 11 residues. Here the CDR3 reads CASGPGQPQHF.

The CDR3: CASSYTGTGVEQYF. The rearrangement uses TRBV12-3 or TRBV12-4 and TRBJ2-7; without DNA, the TCRdb call of TRBD1 cannot be checked. CDR3 length: 14 amino acids.

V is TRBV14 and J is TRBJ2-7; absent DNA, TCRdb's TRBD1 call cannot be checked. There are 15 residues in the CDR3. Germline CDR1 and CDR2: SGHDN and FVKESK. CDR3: CASSQEWDRPWEQYF.

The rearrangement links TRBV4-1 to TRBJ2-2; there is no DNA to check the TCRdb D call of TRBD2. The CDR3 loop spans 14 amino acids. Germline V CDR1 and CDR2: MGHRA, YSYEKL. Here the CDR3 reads CASSQDSGTGELFF.

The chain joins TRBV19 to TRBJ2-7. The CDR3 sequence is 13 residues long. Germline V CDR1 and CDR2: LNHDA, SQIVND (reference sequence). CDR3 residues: CASSSSFRYEQYF.

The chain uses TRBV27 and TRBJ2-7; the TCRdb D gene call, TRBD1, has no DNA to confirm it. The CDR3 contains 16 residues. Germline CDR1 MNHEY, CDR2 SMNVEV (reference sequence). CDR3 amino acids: CASRPAGAINFYEPYF.

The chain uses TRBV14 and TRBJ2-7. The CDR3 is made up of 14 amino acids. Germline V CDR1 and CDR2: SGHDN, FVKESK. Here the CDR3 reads CASSPAVSSYEQYF.

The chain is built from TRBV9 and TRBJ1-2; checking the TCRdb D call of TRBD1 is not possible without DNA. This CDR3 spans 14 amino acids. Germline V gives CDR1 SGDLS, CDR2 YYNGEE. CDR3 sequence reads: CASSSGGDGYGYTF.